The T cell receptor beta chain described here comes from a study of shared clonotypes between healthy human individuals. Study results and limitations: With few donors, the genetic and exposure-history diversity represented was limited.

Assay runs were performed at deep level. Unsorted PBMCs provided DNA that was sequenced on ten immunoSEQ deep assay plates. The assay was immunoSEQ multiplex PCR, and TCRdb's table has in-frame clones only and misses some. The profile covers about 530,000 clones, with nearly 80% appearing a single time and under 15% taken by the ten largest. The study used around 96 million PBMCs per unsorted sample for genomic DNA. With respect to this clone: Its antigen is still unknown.

J lost 4 bases, V lost 3 bases, and 10 bases had no gene match. The CDR3 has 16 residues. Germline loops: CDR1 SGHNT, CDR2 YYREEE (reference sequence). The TCR originated in a middle-aged woman in good health. Some clones in this sample may be carry-over from other donors' samples. The sample was PBMCs. This chain links TRBV5-4 with TRBJ2-5, with 9 nucleotides matching TRBD2. The CDR3 DNA reads TGTGCCAGCAGCTCCACCTTGCGGGAGGGGTCAGAGACCCAGTACTTC. This codes for CASSSTLREGSETQYF.